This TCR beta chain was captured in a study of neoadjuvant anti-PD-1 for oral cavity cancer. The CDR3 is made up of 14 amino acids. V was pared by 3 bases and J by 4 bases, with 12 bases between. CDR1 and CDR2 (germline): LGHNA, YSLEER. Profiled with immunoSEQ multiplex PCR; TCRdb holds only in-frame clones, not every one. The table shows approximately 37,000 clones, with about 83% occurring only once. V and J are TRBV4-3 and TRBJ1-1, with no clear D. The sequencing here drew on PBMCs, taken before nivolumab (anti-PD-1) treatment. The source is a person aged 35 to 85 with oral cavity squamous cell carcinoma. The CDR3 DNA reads TGCGCCAGCAGCCAGGAGCAGTCGGGCACTGAAGCTTTCTTT. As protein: CASSQEQSGTEAFF.